Listed below are T cell receptor beta chains from one sample, sequenced in a study of OX40 agonist ivuxolimab in advanced cancers. Produced via immunoSEQ multiplex PCR; TCRdb's table is partial and in-frame only. This table holds approximately 76,000 clones, over 75% found once. Specimen: CD4+ or CD8+ T cells sorted from blood, collected in a trial of the OX40 agonist ivuxolimab. These TCRs come from an adult with an advanced solid tumor such as melanoma, head and neck, liver or kidney cancer. Each CDR3 is given with its conserved first and last residue. A D gene is named only where the DNA matches it firmly. Clone size appears in some rows only: once, few, many, or a class for an expanded clone.

V gene: TRBV4-2
clone size: -
D gene: -
J gene: TRBJ2-5
CDR3 DNA: TGTGCCAGCAGCCGGAGTGACAGGCAAGAGACCCAGTACTTC
CDR3 protein: CASSRSDRQETQYF

V gene: TRBV19
clone size: -
D gene: -
J gene: TRBJ1-3
CDR3 DNA: TGTGCCAGTAGTATTCCCGGGGTCGGAAACACCATATATTTT
CDR3 protein: CASSIPGVGNTIYF

V gene: TRBV6-6
clone size: -
D gene: TRBD1
J gene: TRBJ1-2
CDR3 DNA: TGTGCCAGCAGGCGACTCGACGACAGGGGCTATGGCTACACCTTC
CDR3 protein: CASRRLDDRGYGYTF

V gene: TRBV5-6
clone size: -
D gene: TRBD1
J gene: TRBJ1-2
CDR3 DNA: TGTGCCAGCAGCTTGGGAGAGTTGCGACAGGGGGGGTTTGGCTACACCTTC
CDR3 protein: CASSLGELRQGGFGYTF

V gene: TRBV6-5
clone size: -
D gene: -
J gene: TRBJ2-1
CDR3 DNA: TGTGCCAGCAGTTATCGCACAGGTCCGAAGGGGGATGAGCAGTTCTTC
CDR3 protein: CASSYRTGPKGDEQFF

V gene: TRBV19
clone size: -
D gene: -
J gene: TRBJ2-2
CDR3 DNA: TGTGCCAGTATATCCGGGGGAGGGGAGCTGTTTTTT
CDR3 protein: CASISGGGELFF

V gene: TRBV4-2
clone size: -
D gene: -
J gene: TRBJ1-1
CDR3 DNA: TGTGCCAGCAGCCAAGACACCGACAGGCCTTTAAGCTTT
CDR3 protein: CASSQDTDRPLSF

V gene: TRBV29-1
clone size: -
D gene: -
J gene: TRBJ1-1
CDR3 DNA: TGCAGCGTTGGGGGGGTGGATACACTCACTGAAGCTTTCTTT
CDR3 protein: CSVGGVDTLTEAFF

V gene: TRBV18
clone size: -
D gene: -
J gene: TRBJ2-3
CDR3 DNA: TGTGCCAGCTCAACAGTAGACACAGATACGCAGTATTTT
CDR3 protein: CASSTVDTDTQYF

V gene: TRBV7-2
clone size: once
D gene: -
J gene: TRBJ1-2
CDR3 DNA: TGTGCCAGCAGCTTAGATGGGAAATTTAACTATGGCTACACCTTC
CDR3 protein: CASSLDGKFNYGYTF

V gene: TRBV21-1
clone size: -
D gene: -
J gene: TRBJ1-2
CDR3 DNA: TGTGCCAGCAGCAAAGCGATAGCAGGGGGCAACTATGGCTACACCTTC
CDR3 protein: CASSKAIAGGNYGYTF

V gene: TRBV29-1
clone size: -
D gene: TRBD2
J gene: TRBJ2-7
CDR3 DNA: TGCAGCGTTGGGACTAGCGGGAGGGCGGGTGAGCAGTACTTC
CDR3 protein: CSVGTSGRAGEQYF

V gene: TRBV4-2
clone size: -
D gene: -
J gene: TRBJ2-7
CDR3 DNA: TGTGCCAGCAGCCACTCCGAGGGCGGGGTCTACGAGCAGTACTTC
CDR3 protein: CASSHSEGGVYEQYF

V gene: TRBV11-2
clone size: -
D gene: TRBD1
J gene: TRBJ1-5
CDR3 DNA: TGTGCCAGCAGCTTAGCGGGGGGACAGGGGAGTCGCAATCAGCCCCAGCATTTT
CDR3 protein: CASSLAGGQGSRNQPQHF

V gene: TRBV19
clone size: -
D gene: TRBD2
J gene: TRBJ2-1
CDR3 DNA: TGTGCCAGTAGAGTAGCGGGTCCCTCCTACAATGAGCAGTTCTTC
CDR3 protein: CASRVAGPSYNEQFF

V gene: TRBV5-1
clone size: -
D gene: -
J gene: TRBJ1-1
CDR3 DNA: TGCGCCAGCAGCTTGTGGGGGGACACTGAAGCTTTCTTT
CDR3 protein: CASSLWGDTEAFF

V gene: TRBV12-5
clone size: -
D gene: -
J gene: TRBJ2-5
CDR3 DNA: TGTGCTAGTGGTGCATCAGGGTCCCAAGAGACCCAGTACTTC
CDR3 protein: CASGASGSQETQYF

V gene: TRBV11-1
clone size: -
D gene: TRBD1
J gene: TRBJ2-7
CDR3 DNA: TGTGCCAGCAGCTTAAGAGCAGGGGGCTCCTACGAGCAGTACTTC
CDR3 protein: CASSLRAGGSYEQYF

V gene: TRBV6-1
clone size: -
D gene: -
J gene: TRBJ1-4
CDR3 DNA: TGTGCCAGCAGTGAAGTCCGGAGGTGGGTTGAAAAACTGTTTTTT
CDR3 protein: CASSEVRRWVEKLFF

V gene: TRBV27
clone size: -
D gene: TRBD2
J gene: TRBJ2-1
CDR3 DNA: TGTGCCAGCAAGGTCCCCACTAGCGGGAACAATGAGCAGTTCTTC
CDR3 protein: CASKVPTSGNNEQFF

V gene: TRBV5-1
clone size: -
D gene: TRBD2
J gene: TRBJ2-6
CDR3 DNA: TGCGCCAGCAGCTTGGTCGCGGGGGGCCTCTCTGGGGCCAACGTCCTGACTTTC
CDR3 protein: CASSLVAGGLSGANVLTF

V gene: TRBV10-2
clone size: -
D gene: TRBD2
J gene: TRBJ2-7
CDR3 DNA: TGCGCCAGCAGTGGACTAGCGGGGTCCTACGAGCAGTACTTC
CDR3 protein: CASSGLAGSYEQYF

V gene: TRBV18
clone size: -
D gene: TRBD2
J gene: TRBJ2-2
CDR3 DNA: TGTGCCAGCTCACCAAGCGGGGCGAACACCGGGGAGCTGTTTTTT
CDR3 protein: CASSPSGANTGELFF

V gene: TRBV2
clone size: medium-sized
D gene: -
J gene: TRBJ1-2
CDR3 DNA: TGTGCCAGCAGCGCTTATTTCGATGGCTACACCTTC
CDR3 protein: CASSAYFDGYTF

V gene: TRBV19
clone size: -
D gene: -
J gene: TRBJ2-2
CDR3 DNA: TGTGCCAGTAGAATGATATCGGACACCGGGGAGCTGTTTTTT
CDR3 protein: CASRMISDTGELFF

V gene: TRBV5-4
clone size: -
D gene: -
J gene: TRBJ2-7
CDR3 DNA: TGTGCCAGCAGCTTTTGGGAGTTGACCTACGAGCAGTACTTC
CDR3 protein: CASSFWELTYEQYF

V gene: TRBV18
clone size: once
D gene: -
J gene: TRBJ2-2
CDR3 DNA: TGTGCCAGCTCACCACGGACTATTACCTACACCGGGGAGCTGTTTTTT
CDR3 protein: CASSPRTITYTGELFF

V gene: TRBV15
clone size: -
D gene: -
J gene: TRBJ1-4
CDR3 DNA: TGTGCCACCAGCAGAGAGAAGTACCATGAAAAACTGTTTTTT
CDR3 protein: CATSREKYHEKLFF